These 26 T cell receptor beta chains originate from one sample sequenced in a study of tumor and adjacent non-tumor tissue in lung cancer. This sample's RNA came from whole unsorted tissue. TCRbeta libraries were built with three rounds of nested PCR, modified from ARM-PCR. In TCRdb, the multiplex PCR reads were re-called with MiXCR into one record per CDR3 protein. The top ten hold about 18% of the sample, which has under 95,000 distinct CDR3 sequences, approximately 70% seen once. The sample comprised lung tumor tissue. These receptors all stem from a man aged 60 to 69 with non-small cell lung cancer.

This clonotype was seen more than once but under ten times. The chain combines TRBV29-1 with TRBJ1-4; D call uncertain. Trimming cost V 0 bases and J 2 bases, with 4 bases left between them. Germline V lookup: CDR1 SQVTM, CDR2 ANQGSEA. This CDR3 contains 13 residues. CDR3 in amino acids: CSVEDGTNEKLFF. CDR3 DNA sequence: TGCAGCGTTGAAGACGGGACTAATGAAAAACTGTTTTTT.

The chain carries TRBV5-1 and TRBJ1-2; 8 nucleotides line up with TRBD1. CDR3 length: 14 amino acids. Germline-derived CDR1 and CDR2 are SGHRS and YFSETQ. V dropped 1 base and J dropped 6; count of bases not matched to a gene: 5. The CDR3 sequence is CASSLQGAADGYTF. The CDR3 bases are TGCGCCAGCAGCTTGCAGGGGGCGGCCGATGGCTACACCTTC.

As concerns this clonotype: The final CDR3 position lacks the conserved phenylalanine or tryptophan, pointing to a likely read error. The chain employs TRBV6-2 or TRBV6-3 and TRBJ2-6; a possible D gene is TRBD1 (5 bases). There are 17 residues in the CDR3. Germline V CDR1 and CDR2: MNHEY, SVGEGT. CDR3 nucleotide sequence: TGTACCAGCAGTTACTCGGTGGGGCGCGCTGGGGCCAACGTCCTGACTCTC. Protein sequence: CTSSYSVGRAGANVLTL.

Details on this clonotype: Sequence at one end of the junction differs from germline and may be a read error. The genes are TRBV6-1 and TRBJ2-7, with D maybe TRBD2 (5 bases). The CDR3 contains 14 residues. Germline assignment: CDR1 MNHNS and CDR2 SASEGT. Here the CDR3 reads CASSEGSRVQEQYF. CDR3 coding DNA: TGTGCCAGCAGTGAAGGGTCGAGGGTCCAAGAGCAGTATTTC.

J is TRBJ1-1 and V is TRBV5-4; D not resolved. CDR3 size: 14 residues. The germline V gene has CDR1 SGHNT and CDR2 YYREEE (reference sequence). Trimming pared 0 bases from V and 4 bases from J, leaving 10 bases between. This CDR3 is CASSLVQWITEAFF. CDR3 in DNA: TGTGCCAGCAGCTTGGTACAGTGGATCACTGAAGCTTTCTTT. The whole variable domain, remainder taken from reference TRBV5-4 and TRBJ1-1, is ETGVTQSPTHLIKTRGQQVTLRCSSQSGHNTVSWYQQALGQGPQFIFQYYREEENGRGNFPPRFSGLQFPNYSSELNVNALELDDSALYLCASSLVQWITEAFFGQGTRLTVV.

The chain recombines TRBV11-2 with TRBJ2-3, with D uncertain. Per the germline V gene, CDR1 is SGHAT and CDR2 is FQNNGV. The CDR3 has 15 residues. Deletions cut 5 bases from V and 5 bases from J, with 17 bases between. The CDR3 spells CASSQATTAVDTQYF. The CDR3 coding sequence is TGTGCCAGCAGCCAGGCCACAACCGCCGTAGATACGCAGTATTTT.

As regards this clonotype: This could be a read error, since a much larger clone is one nucleotide away. The V call is TRBV28, the J call TRBJ1-1; perhaps TRBD1 as D (5 bases). The CDR3 loop spans 10 amino acids. CDR1 MDHEN and CDR2 SYDVKM come from the germline V gene. DNA of the CDR3: TGTGCCAGCAAGGACACTGTAGCTTTCTTT. Translated, it gives CASKDTVAFF.

This clonotype was seen a handful of times. This chain links TRBV19 with TRBJ2-7, with 8 bases matching TRBD1. Germline V gene data show CDR1 as LNHDA and CDR2 as SQIVND (reference sequence). This CDR3 spans 11 amino acids. V was pared by 10 bases and J by 6 bases, with 5 bases of the junction left unmatched. CDR3 sequence: CATRTGFEQYF. The CDR3 DNA sequence: TGTGCCACGCGGACAGGGTTCGAGCAGTACTTC.

The V and J genes are TRBV4-2 and TRBJ1-2; a weak D match, TRBD1 (5 bases). Germline CDR1 and CDR2: LGHNA and YNFKEQ. The CDR3 extends over 15 amino acids. Trimming took 0 bases from V and 4 from J, leaving 12 bases between them. The chain's CDR3 is CASSQESEGTYGYTF. The CDR3 DNA is TGTGCCAGCAGCCAAGAGTCGGAGGGGACCTATGGCTACACCTTC.

On this clonotype: At one end the junction does not follow the germline gene, possibly because of a read error. The chain has TRBV20-1 and TRBJ1-6; D is ambiguous. The CDR3 has 15 amino acids. Germline V gene lookup returns CDR1 DFQATT and CDR2 SNEGSKA (reference sequence). This CDR3 is CGAKTGRGSNSPLHF. In nucleotides, the CDR3 is TGCGGTGCCAAAACCGGTCGGGGATCAAATTCACCCCTCCACTTT.

Points on this clonotype: The germline gene is not matched at one end of the junction; a read error may be the cause. The chain uses TRBV5-5 and TRBJ1-1; D not certain. Germline V gene sequence: CDR1 SGHKS, CDR2 YYEKEE (reference sequence). CDR3 length: 17 residues. The CDR3 DNA reads as TGTACCAGCAGCTTGTCGTCTCGCCCAGGACTGAACACTGAAGCTTTCTTT. It translates to CTSSLSSRPGLNTEAFF.

This clonotype has only a few counts. This could be a read error, since a much larger clone is one nucleotide away. The chain has TRBV10-3 and TRBJ1-6, with 8 bases matching TRBD1. The CDR3 has 14 residues. Germline V gene data show CDR1 as ENHRY and CDR2 as SYGVKD. In nucleotides, the CDR3 is TGTGCCTCGACAGGGGACCGCAATAATCCACCCCTCCACTTT. Encoded protein: CASTGDRNNPPLHF.

Notes on this clonotype: At one end, the junction sequence differs from germline, possibly due to a read error. The J gene is TRBJ2-5, the V gene TRBV11-2; D tentatively fits TRBD1 or TRBD2 (5 bases each). Germline CDR1 is SGHAT and CDR2 is FQNNGV. This CDR3 has 15 amino acids. This CDR3 is CASSLGGSVRETEYF. CDR3 bases: TGTGCCAGCAGCTTAGGGGGGTCGGTCCGAGAGACCGAGTACTTC.

This clonotype has only one observation. A much larger clonotype is one base distant, so this may be a read error. The chain combines TRBV28 with TRBJ2-7; 7 bases match TRBD1. The CDR3 has 15 residues. CDR1 MDHEN and CDR2 SYDVKM come from the germline V gene. Losses at the gene ends were 1 base for V and 1 base for J; bases not matched to a gene: 4. The CDR3 DNA follows: TGTGCCAGCAGTTTATCCGGGACAGTGTCCTACGAGCAGTACTTC. Encoded protein: CASSLSGTVSYEQYF.

This clonotype was picked up a small number of times. At one of its ends the junction is not consistent with the germline gene, which may arise from a read error. The chain joins TRBV7-9 to TRBJ2-1, with 8 bases lining up with TRBD2. Germline V gene data show CDR1 as SEHNR and CDR2 as FQNEAQ (reference sequence). The CDR3 contains 16 residues. As DNA, the CDR3 is TGTGCCAGCAGCCCCGGAGTTAGCGGGGCCTACATTGAGCAGTTCTTC. This codes for CASSPGVSGAYIEQFF.

Regarding this clonotype: Here the CDR3 omits its conserved ending phenylalanine or tryptophan, so a read error is the likely source. DNA for the CDR3: TGCGCCAGCAGTCGGTCCGTTTACGAGCAGTACATC. As protein: CASSRSVYEQYI. The V call is TRBV6-2 or TRBV6-3, the J call TRBJ2-7; D remains unclear. Per germline, CDR1 MNHEY and CDR2 SVGEGT. The CDR3 extends over 12 amino acids.

The rearrangement uses TRBV5-4 and TRBJ1-1; D is ambiguous. V was trimmed by 0 bases and J by 10 bases, leaving 13 bases between them. Germline V gene lookup returns CDR1 SGHNT and CDR2 YYREEE (reference sequence). The CDR3 consists of 13 residues. As DNA, the CDR3 is TGTGCCAGCAGCTTGGATTTTCGGCAAGGAGCTTTCTTT. The encoded protein is CASSLDFRQGAFF.

Turning to this clonotype: One end of the junction varies from germline; a read error may be responsible. The chain recombines TRBV5-6 with TRBJ2-1; no definite D call. Germline CDR1 and CDR2: SGHDT and YYEEEE. The CDR3 has 12 residues. CDR3 DNA: TGTGCCAGCAGCTTGCGGGCCAATAAGCAGTTCTTC. The encoded protein is CASSLRANKQFF. Full variable domain (remainder filled in from reference TRBV5-6 and TRBJ2-1): DAGVTQSPTHLIKTRGQQVTLRCSPKSGHDTVSWYQQALGQGPQFIFQYYEEEERQRGNFPDRFSGHQFPNYSSELNVNALLLGDSALYLCASSLRANKQFFGPGTRLTVL.

About this clonotype: Compared with germline, one end of the junction differs, possibly owing to a read error. The chain is built from TRBV6-2 or TRBV6-3 and TRBJ2-7, with 8 bases matching TRBD2. The germline V gene encodes CDR1 MNHEY and CDR2 SVGEGT. CDR3 size: 14 residues. In DNA, the CDR3 is TGTGCCAGCAGTTACCCCGTAGCGGGATCCGAGCATTACTTC. This sequence encodes CASSYPVAGSEHYF.

This clonotype appeared once. V gene TRBV6-2 or TRBV6-3 combines with J gene TRBJ2-7; 11 positions match TRBD2. V shed 9 bases and J 2 bases; nucleotides not matched to a gene: 12. This CDR3 spans 16 amino acids. The germline CDR1 and CDR2 sequences are MNHEY and SVGEGT. The CDR3 region is CASSRCPSGRTYEQYF. The CDR3 region has the DNA TGTGCCAGTAGCCGATGCCCTAGCGGGAGGACCTACGAGCAGTACTTC.

V is TRBV21-1 and J is TRBJ2-3; the DNA was not used to check the table's D call, TRBD1. TRBV21-1 is described as a pseudogene. This CDR3 is built from 16 residues. Here the CDR3 reads CASSKVRRDSTDTQYF. The CDR3 region has the DNA TGTGCCAGCAGCAAAGTGCGGCGCGACAGCACAGATACGCAGTATTTT.

To note about this clonotype: The CDR3 carries no conserved terminal phenylalanine or tryptophan, so it likely arises from a read error. The rearrangement uses TRBV6-2 or TRBV6-3 and TRBJ2-1, with D perhaps matching TRBD1 (6 bases). Germline assignment: CDR1 MNHEY and CDR2 SVGEGT. The CDR3 is made up of 12 amino acids. V was cut by 5 bases and J by 13 bases, with 15 bases left in between. CDR3 in DNA: TGTGCCAGCAGTGGCCGGGACACTGAACAGTTCCTC. Translated, it gives CASSGRDTEQFL.

The rearrangement joins TRBV28 to TRBJ2-3; D not certain. The CDR3 sequence is 14 residues long. Trimming took off 4 bases at V and 3 bases at J, with 11 bases between the two ends. The germline V gene has CDR1 MDHEN and CDR2 SYDVKM. The CDR3 sequence: CASSWAQRTDTQYF. DNA for the CDR3: TGTGCCAGCAGTTGGGCCCAAAGGACAGATACGCAGTATTTT. The variable domain in full, with the rest retrieved from reference TRBV28 and TRBJ2-3, is DVKVTQSSRYLVKRTGEKVFLECVQDMDHENMFWYRQDPGLGLRLIYFSYDVKMKEKGDIPEGYSVSREKKERFSLILESASTNQTSMYLCASSWAQRTDTQYFGPGTRLTVL.

A word on this clonotype: A much larger clone differs from this one at a single base, so this may be a read error. The DNA for the CDR3 is TGCGCCAGCAGCTTGATGGGGGGGGATCAGCTCCAGCATTTT. This gives the protein CASSLMGGDQLQHF. The rearrangement uses TRBV5-1 and TRBJ1-5, with D possibly TRBD1 on 5 matching bases. Germline CDR1 is SGHRS and CDR2 is YFSETQ. This CDR3 comprises 14 residues.

On this clonotype: One base away lies a much larger clone, so this may be a sequencing read error. Lacking the conserved final phenylalanine or tryptophan, this CDR3 likely reflects a read error. The V call is TRBV23-1, the J call TRBJ2-7, with D hard to call. TRBV23-1 is labeled an ORF, and its function is uncertain. The germline V and J ends were trimmed by 0 bases and 3 bases, with 12 bases remaining between them. The CDR3 totals 15 residues. The CDR3 DNA reads TGCGCCAGCAGTCAATCTTCCCAGGAACTCTACGAGCAGTACTCC. Protein product: CASSQSSQELYEQYS.

On this clonotype itself: It is likely a read error, because the conserved phenylalanine at the end of the CDR3 is missing. It is unclear where the CDR3 begins or ends on the DNA, so no DNA is shown, and the CDR3 is as TCRdb lists it. The rearrangement uses TRBV6-5 and TRBJ1-2; TRBD1 is the table's D call, not checked against the DNA. The CDR3 totals 14 residues, both ends included. CDR1 MNHEY and CDR2 SVGAGI come from the germline V gene. The CDR3 reads CASSYSGGQGGYAS.